This T cell receptor (beta chain) was retrieved from a study of radiotherapy plus CTLA-4 blockade in lung cancer. Using immunoSEQ multiplex PCR, the repertoire was profiled, and TCRdb retains in-frame clones only, with some absent. The table has 45,000 to 55,000 clones, around four fifths seen once. The germline V and J ends were trimmed by 6 bases and 0 bases, with 18 bases remaining between them. The CDR3 spans 16 residues. Germline CDR1 MDHEN, CDR2 SYDVKM. As to this clone: The antigen remains undetermined.

General study findings and limits: TCR clones from tumors expanded in blood after radiotherapy plus ipilimumab.

The rearrangement links TRBV28 to TRBJ2-7, with a weak D call TRBD2 (7 bases). The input for sequencing was peripheral blood, taken from a patient treated with radiotherapy plus ipilimumab. The TCR sequence derives from a human donor with non-small cell lung cancer who had a partial response to radiotherapy plus ipilimumab. This CDR3 reads CASSPEGGGISYEQYF. CDR3 DNA sequence: TGTGCCAGCAGCCCTGAGGGGGGGGGAATCTCCTACGAGCAGTACTTC.